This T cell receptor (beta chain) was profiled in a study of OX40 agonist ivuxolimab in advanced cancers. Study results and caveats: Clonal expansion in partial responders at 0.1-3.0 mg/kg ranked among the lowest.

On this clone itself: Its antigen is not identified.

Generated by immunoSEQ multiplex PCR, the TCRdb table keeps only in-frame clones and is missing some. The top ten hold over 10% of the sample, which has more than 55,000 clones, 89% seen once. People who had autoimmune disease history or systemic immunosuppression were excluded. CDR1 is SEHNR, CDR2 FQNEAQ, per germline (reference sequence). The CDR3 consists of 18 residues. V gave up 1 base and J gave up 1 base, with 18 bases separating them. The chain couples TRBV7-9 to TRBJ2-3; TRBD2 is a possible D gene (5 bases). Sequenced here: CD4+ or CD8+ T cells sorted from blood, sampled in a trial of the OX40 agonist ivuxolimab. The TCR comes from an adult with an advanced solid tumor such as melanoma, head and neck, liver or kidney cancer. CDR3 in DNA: TGTGCCAGCAGCTTAGGCGCAACCGGGCGGGCCCGCACAGATACGCAGTATTTT. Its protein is CASSLGATGRARTDTQYF.